This T cell receptor (beta chain) stems from a study of cytotoxic CD8 clonotypes in ibrutinib-treated CLL. Study background: A median approximately 12 months of treatment, range 6 to 36, preceded the collection of response samples.

Whole-study results and caveats: Baseline clonality, above age-matched healthy donor levels, tracked circulating CD8+ T-cell counts. Sustained-remission and progressing patients had unequal sampling times.

Depth targeted 1 in 200,000 to 1 in 1 million T cells, averaging approximately 9.3x coverage per clonotype. TCRdb keeps only in-frame clones here, not all; method: immunoSEQ multiplex PCR. This sample has fewer than 35,000 clones, with roughly 85% found just once. A remark on this clone: The antigen remains unidentified.

This CDR3 has 12 amino acids. The V end was cut by 2 bases, the J end by 5 bases, with 7 bases between. Germline CDR1 MNHEY, CDR2 SVGAGI. V usage is TRBV6-5 and J usage is TRBJ2-7; D unresolved. This clonotype originated in a human donor with chronic lymphocytic leukemia. Material: PBMCs, obtained after 24 months of ibrutinib treatment. The CDR3 loop is CASSYPMDEQYF. The CDR3 DNA reads as TGTGCCAGCAGTTACCCGATGGACGAGCAGTACTTC.